The sequence of this TCR beta chain was determined in a study of blood T cell repertoires in COVID-19. Overall study: From the United States, Italy and Spain came samples of acute and convalescent COVID-19.

Data came from immunoSEQ multiplex PCR; TCRdb stores just in-frame clones and leaves some out. The sample lists 55,000 to 80,000 clones; roughly 90% were seen once. This CDR3 spans 16 amino acids. The junction had 9 bases not matched to a gene; V was cut back by 3 bases and J by 4 bases. Germline V gene sequence: CDR1 MNHNS, CDR2 SASEGT. Sequenced input: peripheral blood. The chain combines TRBV6-1 with TRBJ1-5, with 7 bases fitting TRBD1. This receptor was obtained from a man aged 45-60 years with acute or convalescent COVID-19. The CDR3, as DNA: TGTGCCAGCAGTGACCAGCCGGGACAGTTTAATCAGCCCCAGCATTTT. This sequence encodes CASSDQPGQFNQPQHF.